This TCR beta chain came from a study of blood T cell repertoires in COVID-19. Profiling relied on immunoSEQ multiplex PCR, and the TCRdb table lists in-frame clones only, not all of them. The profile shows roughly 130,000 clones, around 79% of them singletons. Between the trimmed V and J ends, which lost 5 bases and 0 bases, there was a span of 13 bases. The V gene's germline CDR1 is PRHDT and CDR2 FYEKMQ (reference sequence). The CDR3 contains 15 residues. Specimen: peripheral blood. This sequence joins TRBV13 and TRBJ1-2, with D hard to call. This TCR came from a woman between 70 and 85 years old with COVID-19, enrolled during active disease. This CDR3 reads CASSNGGRANYGYTF. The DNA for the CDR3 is TGTGCCAGCAGCAACGGCGGGCGAGCTAACTATGGCTACACCTTC. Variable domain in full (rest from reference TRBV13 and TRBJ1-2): AAGVIQSPRHLIKEKRETATLKCYPIPRHDTVYWYQQGPGQDPQFLISFYEKMQSDKGSIPDRFSAQQFSDYHSELNMSSLELGDSALYFCASSNGGRANYGYTFGSGTRLTVV.